This TCR beta chain was recovered during a study of cytomegalovirus exposure and HLA in healthy donors. It was with 60 Vbeta and 13 Jbeta primers that the PCR ran. Clones were sequenced by immunoSEQ multiplex PCR, and TCRdb holds only the in-frame ones, with some missing. Its table records around 70,000 clones. About this clone itself: The antigen is unknown.

The germline CDR1 and CDR2 sequences are SGHAT and FQNNGV. The CDR3 has 16 amino acids. V lost 0 bases to trimming and J lost 4 bases, with 15 bases between them. The study, taken as a whole, reports: As a later analysis showed, several of the most significant clusters appeared to be linked to common viral pathogens.

This TCR came from a man between 40 and 49 years old in good health and CMV-seronegative. This chain joins TRBV11-2 and TRBJ1-1; tentative D call: TRBD1 (5 bases). The source material was PBMCs. The CDR3 sequence is CASSLDSRGSVTEAFF. The CDR3 region has the DNA TGTGCCAGCAGCTTAGATTCCCGGGGGTCGGTCACTGAAGCTTTCTTT.